Below, 17 T cell receptor beta chains from the same sample are listed, as sequenced in a study of shared clonotypes between healthy human individuals. Profiled with immunoSEQ multiplex PCR; TCRdb holds only in-frame clones, not every one. The sample holds under 2.5 million clones, 85% to 95% seen once. Sequencing used naive CD4+ T cells from PBMCs. Subset indicated: CD45RA+ positively selected. Receptors were obtained from a young man in good health. Some clones in this sample may be carry-over from other donors' samples.

This chain connects TRBV29-1 to TRBJ2-3; 7 bases agree with TRBD1. The CDR3 is made up of 13 amino acids. The ends lost 6 bases at V and 2 bases at J; junction bases unmatched: 5. CDR1 SQVTM and CDR2 ANQGSEA come from the germline V gene. CDR3 DNA: TGCAGCGTGGGACAGCGACACACAGATACGCAGTATTTT. It is translated as CSVGQRHTDTQYF.

The gene calls are TRBV5-1 and TRBJ2-6, with D uncertain. This CDR3 has 16 residues. With 5 bases removed from V and 0 bases from J, the gap between germline ends came to 12 bases. From germline, CDR1 is SGHRS and CDR2 YFSETQ. In DNA form, the CDR3 reads TGCGCCAGCAGTGCGGTCCCCAGCTCTGGGGCCAACGTCCTGACTTTC. Residues: CASSAVPSSGANVLTF.

V usage is TRBV10-3 and J usage is TRBJ1-2, with TRBD1 matching over 10 bases. Germline assignment: CDR1 ENHRY and CDR2 SYGVKD. Trimming at V came to 7 bases and at J to 3 bases, leaving 8 bases not matched to a gene. There are 15 residues in the CDR3. The CDR3 DNA is TGTGCCATCACCCTTCGGACAGGGGGAGACTATGGCTACACCTTC. Its translation is CAITLRTGGDYGYTF.

This chain links TRBV10-1 with TRBJ1-1; D is unresolved. CDR1 and CDR2 from the germline V gene are WNHNN and SYGVQD (reference sequence). The CDR3 length is 15 residues. V was trimmed by 0 bases and J by 1 base, leaving 9 bases between them. CDR3 in DNA: TGCGCCAGCAGTGAGTCGCAGGACCGGAACACTGAAGCTTTCTTT. It yields the protein CASSESQDRNTEAFF.

The chain couples TRBV5-1 to TRBJ1-2, with D perhaps matching TRBD1 (6 bases). CDR1 is SGHRS and CDR2 is YFSETQ in the germline V gene. CDR3 length: 12 residues. DNA for the CDR3: TGCGCGAGCCGGGACACCGGCTATGGCTACACCTTC. It encodes CASRDTGYGYTF.

The chain is built from TRBV7-2 and TRBJ2-5; 9 positions match TRBD1. With 3 bases clipped from V and 7 bases from J, the junction kept 9 bases outside the gene matches. The CDR3 is 15 residues long. Germline lookup yields CDR1 SGHTA and CDR2 FQGNSA. The CDR3 sequence is CASSFRGQGRGTQYF. CDR3 bases: TGTGCCAGCAGCTTTCGGGGACAGGGCCGAGGGACCCAGTACTTC.

This rearrangement joins TRBV19 to TRBJ2-2, with 8 bases identical to TRBD2. Trimming cost V 5 bases and J 2 bases; bases outside gene matches: 4. Per germline, CDR1 LNHDA and CDR2 SQIVND (reference sequence). The CDR3 loop spans 15 amino acids. The CDR3 protein is CASSPRTSNTGELFF. The CDR3 coding sequence is TGTGCCAGTAGTCCAAGGACTAGCAACACCGGGGAGCTGTTTTTT.

The chain links TRBV6-1 to TRBJ1-4, with 7 bases matching TRBD1. Germline trimming cut 3 bases from V and 8 bases from J; bases unmatched to any gene: 9. The germline V gene encodes CDR1 MNHNS and CDR2 SASEGT. The CDR3 loop spans 15 amino acids. CDR3 in amino acids: CASSDRTGVGEKLFF. The CDR3 nucleotides are TGTGCCAGCAGTGACCGGACAGGCGTTGGCGAAAAACTGTTTTTT.

Concerning this clone itself: Other nucleotide sequences in the sample specify the same CDR3. The CDR3 nucleotides are TGTGCCAGCAGCGTAGCGGGGGGTTACTACAATGAGCAGTTCTTC. Its translation: CASSVAGGYYNEQFF. The rearrangement uses TRBV9 and TRBJ2-1, with 7 positions matching TRBD2. The germline CDR1 and CDR2 sequences are SGDLS and YYNGEE. The ends lost 0 bases at V and 3 bases at J; junction bases unmatched: 3. This CDR3 is 15 amino acids long.

The CDR3 nucleotides read TGCGCCAGCAGCTTGGGACTCGGACAGGGGAACACCGGGGAGCTGTTTTTT. It encodes CASSLGLGQGNTGELFF. This sequence joins TRBV5-1 and TRBJ2-2; 8 bases map to TRBD1. This CDR3 is 17 amino acids long. Germline trimming cut 0 bases from V and 1 base from J; bases unmatched to any gene: 5. CDR1 and CDR2 (germline): SGHRS, YFSETQ.

This chain links TRBV18 with TRBJ1-6; no reliable D call. Between the trimmed V and J ends, which lost 3 bases and 11 bases, there was a span of 11 bases. There are 13 residues in the CDR3. The V gene's germline CDR1 is KGHSH and CDR2 LQKENI. As DNA, the CDR3 is TGTGCCAGCTCACCGGGAACCCGGACACCCCTCCACTTT. It codes for CASSPGTRTPLHF.

The gene calls are TRBV13 and TRBJ1-2; the D gene is possibly TRBD1 (5 bases). Trimming took 5 bases from V and 4 from J, leaving 17 bases between them. This CDR3 spans 15 amino acids. Germline values: CDR1 PRHDT, CDR2 FYEKMQ (reference sequence). The CDR3 region has the DNA TGTGCCAGCAGCCACGGGGGACGGTCTCTCTATGGCTACACCTTC. Translated, it gives CASSHGGRSLYGYTF.

J is TRBJ2-7 and V is TRBV5-1, with TRBD2 matching over 13 bases. The CDR3 is 16 residues long. Germline lookup yields CDR1 SGHRS and CDR2 YFSETQ. Trimming at V came to 4 bases and at J to 2 bases, leaving 6 bases not matched to a gene. The CDR3 bases are TGCGCCAGCAGCCCCGGGACTAGCGGGATAGCCTACGAGCAGTACTTC. Encoded protein: CASSPGTSGIAYEQYF. Looking up the rest from reference TRBV5-1 and TRBJ2-7 gives the full variable domain: KAGVTQTPRYLIKTRGQQVTLSCSPISGHRSVSWYQQTPGQGLQFLFEYFSETQRNKGNFPGRFSGRQFSNSRSEMNVSTLELGDSALYLCASSPGTSGIAYEQYFGPGTRLTVT.

This clone has only a few counts. The genes are TRBV5-1 and TRBJ2-7; the match to TRBD1 covers 8 bases. Germline CDR1 reads SGHRS; CDR2 reads YFSETQ. The CDR3 sequence is 13 residues long. Trimming removed 4 bases from V and 3 bases from J; junction bases left unmatched: 3. The CDR3 bases are TGCGCCAGCAGCCCGGACAGGGACTACGAGCAGTACTTC. Its protein is CASSPDRDYEQYF.

The chain employs TRBV28 and TRBJ1-2, with D unresolved. Trimming took off 1 base at V and 8 bases at J, with 11 bases between the two ends. CDR3 length: 13 residues. From germline, CDR1 is MDHEN and CDR2 SYDVKM. Here the CDR3 reads CASSLFSTRGYTF. The DNA for the CDR3 is TGTGCCAGCAGTTTATTCAGCACGAGGGGCTACACCTTC.

The rearrangement joins TRBV4-1 to TRBJ2-2, with TRBD2 identical over 8 bases. Trimming cost V 5 bases and J 3 bases; bases outside gene matches: 11. The CDR3 extends over 17 amino acids. CDR1 and CDR2 from the germline V gene are MGHRA and YSYEKL. The CDR3 here is CASSWGVAGKYTGELFF. The CDR3 nucleotides read TGCGCCAGCAGCTGGGGGGTAGCGGGAAAGTACACCGGGGAGCTGTTTTTT.

J is TRBJ2-5 and V is TRBV12-2; no DNA check was done on the table's D call, TRBD1. TRBV12-2 is tagged as a pseudogene. This CDR3 comprises 11 residues. This CDR3 reads CASRPQETQYF. The CDR3 coding sequence is TGTGCAAGTCGCCCTCAGGAGACCCAGTACTTC.